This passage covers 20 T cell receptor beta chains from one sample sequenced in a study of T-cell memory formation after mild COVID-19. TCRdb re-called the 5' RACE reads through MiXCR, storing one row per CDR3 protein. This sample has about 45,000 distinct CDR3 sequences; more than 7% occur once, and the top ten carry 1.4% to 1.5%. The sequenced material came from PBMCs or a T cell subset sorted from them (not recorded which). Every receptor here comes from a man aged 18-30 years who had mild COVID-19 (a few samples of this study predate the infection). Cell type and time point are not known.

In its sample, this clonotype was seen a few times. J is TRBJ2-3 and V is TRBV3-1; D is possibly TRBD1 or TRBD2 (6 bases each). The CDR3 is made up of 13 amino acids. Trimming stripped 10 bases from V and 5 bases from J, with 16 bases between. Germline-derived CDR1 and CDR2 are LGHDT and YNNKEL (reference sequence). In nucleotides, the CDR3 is TGTGCCACCCAGACTAGGGGGGAAGATACGCAGTATTTT. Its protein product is CATQTRGEDTQYF.

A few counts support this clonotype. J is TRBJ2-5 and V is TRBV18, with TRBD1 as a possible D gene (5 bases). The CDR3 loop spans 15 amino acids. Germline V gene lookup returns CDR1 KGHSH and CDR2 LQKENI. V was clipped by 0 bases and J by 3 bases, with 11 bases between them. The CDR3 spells CASSPPSRQKETQYF. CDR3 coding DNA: TGTGCCAGCTCACCACCGTCCCGACAGAAAGAGACCCAGTACTTC. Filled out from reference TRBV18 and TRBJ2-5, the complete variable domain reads NAGVMQNPRHLVRRRGQEARLRCSPMKGHSHVYWYRQLPEEGLKFMVYLQKENIIDESGMPKERFSAEFPKEGPSILRIQQVVRGDSAAYFCASSPPSRQKETQYFGPGTRLLVL.

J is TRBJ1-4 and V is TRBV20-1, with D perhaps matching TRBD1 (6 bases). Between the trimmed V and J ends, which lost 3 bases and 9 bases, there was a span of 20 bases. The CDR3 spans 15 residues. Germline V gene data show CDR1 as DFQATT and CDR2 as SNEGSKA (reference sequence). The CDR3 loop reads CSASSEGGRQKKLFF. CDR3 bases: TGCAGTGCTAGTTCCGAAGGGGGAAGACAAAAAAAACTGTTTTTT.

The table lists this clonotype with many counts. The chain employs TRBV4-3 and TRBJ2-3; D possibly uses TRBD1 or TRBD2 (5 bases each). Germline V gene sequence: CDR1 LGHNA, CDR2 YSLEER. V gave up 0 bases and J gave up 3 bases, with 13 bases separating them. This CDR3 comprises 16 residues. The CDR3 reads CASSQEGVGFTDTQYF. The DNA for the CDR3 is TGCGCCAGCAGCCAAGAGGGGGTCGGGTTTACAGATACGCAGTATTTT.

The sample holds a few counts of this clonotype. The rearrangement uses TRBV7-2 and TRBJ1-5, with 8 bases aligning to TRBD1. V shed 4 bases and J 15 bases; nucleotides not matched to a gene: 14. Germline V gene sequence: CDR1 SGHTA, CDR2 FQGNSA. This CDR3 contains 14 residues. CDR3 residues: CASSSDGTGLQGHF. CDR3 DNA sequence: TGTGCCAGCAGCTCTGACGGGACAGGCCTCCAAGGGCATTTT. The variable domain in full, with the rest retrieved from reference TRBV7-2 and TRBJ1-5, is GAGVSQSPSNKVTEKGKDVELRCDPISGHTALYWYRQSLGQGLEFLIYFQGNSAPDKSGLPSDRFSAERTGGSVSTLTIQRTQQEDSAVYLCASSSDGTGLQGHFGDGTRLSIL.

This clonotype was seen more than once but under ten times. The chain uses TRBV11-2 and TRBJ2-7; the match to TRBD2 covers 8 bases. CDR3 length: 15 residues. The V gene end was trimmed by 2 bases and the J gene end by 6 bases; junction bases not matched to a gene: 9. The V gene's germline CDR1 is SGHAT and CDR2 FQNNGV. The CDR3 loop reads CASSLSGGSGVEQYV. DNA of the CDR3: TGTGCCAGCAGCTTAAGCGGGGGTAGCGGCGTCGAGCAGTACGTC.

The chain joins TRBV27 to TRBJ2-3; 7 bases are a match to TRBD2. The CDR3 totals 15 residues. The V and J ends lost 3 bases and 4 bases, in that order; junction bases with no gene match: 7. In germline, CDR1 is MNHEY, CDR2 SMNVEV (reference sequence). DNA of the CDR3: TGTGCCAGCAGTTTGATAGGCGGGGGACCAGATACGCAGTATTTT. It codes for CASSLIGGGPDTQYF.

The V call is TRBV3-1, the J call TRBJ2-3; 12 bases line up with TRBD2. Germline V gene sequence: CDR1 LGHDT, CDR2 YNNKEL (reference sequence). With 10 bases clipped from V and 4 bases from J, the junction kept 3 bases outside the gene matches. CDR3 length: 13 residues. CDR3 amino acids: CATRLAGADTQYF. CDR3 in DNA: TGTGCCACAAGACTAGCGGGGGCAGATACGCAGTATTTT.

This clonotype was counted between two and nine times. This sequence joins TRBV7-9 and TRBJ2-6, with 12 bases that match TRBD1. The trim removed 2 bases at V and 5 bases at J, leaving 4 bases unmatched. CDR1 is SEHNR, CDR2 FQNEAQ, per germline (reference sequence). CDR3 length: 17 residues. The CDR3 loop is CASSLRDRGRRANVLTF. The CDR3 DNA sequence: TGTGCCAGCAGCTTACGGGACAGGGGGCGACGGGCCAACGTCCTGACTTTC.

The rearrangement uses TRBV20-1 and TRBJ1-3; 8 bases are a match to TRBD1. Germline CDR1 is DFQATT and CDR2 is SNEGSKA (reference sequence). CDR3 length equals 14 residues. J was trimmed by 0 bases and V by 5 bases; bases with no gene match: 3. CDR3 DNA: TGCAGTGCTCCGGACAGGGCCTCTGGAAACACCATATATTTT. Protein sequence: CSAPDRASGNTIYF.

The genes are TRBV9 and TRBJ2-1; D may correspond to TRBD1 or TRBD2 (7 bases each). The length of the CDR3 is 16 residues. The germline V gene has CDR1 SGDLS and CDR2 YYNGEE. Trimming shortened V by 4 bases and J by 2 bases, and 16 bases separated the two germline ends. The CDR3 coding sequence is TGTGCCAGCAGCCCAGGGGGGGGACAGACCTACAATGAGCAGTTCTTC. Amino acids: CASSPGGGQTYNEQFF.

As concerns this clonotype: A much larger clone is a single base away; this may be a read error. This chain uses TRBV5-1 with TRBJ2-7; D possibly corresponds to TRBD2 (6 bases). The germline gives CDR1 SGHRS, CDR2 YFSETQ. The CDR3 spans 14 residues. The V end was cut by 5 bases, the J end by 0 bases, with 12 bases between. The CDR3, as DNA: TGCGCCAGCAGATACCGGACTATCTCCTACGAGCAGTACTTC. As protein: CASRYRTISYEQYF.

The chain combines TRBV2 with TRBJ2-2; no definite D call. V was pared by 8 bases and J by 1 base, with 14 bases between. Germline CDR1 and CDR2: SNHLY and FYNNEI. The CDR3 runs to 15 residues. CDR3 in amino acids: CASRASTQNTGELFF. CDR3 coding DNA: TGTGCCAGCCGCGCAAGCACTCAGAACACCGGGGAGCTGTTTTTT.

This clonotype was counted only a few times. CDR3 sequence reads: CASSSGPGGTEAFF. CDR3 sequence (DNA): TGTGCCAGCAGCTCGGGGCCAGGGGGAACTGAAGCTTTCTTT. The chain is built from TRBV5-4 and TRBJ1-1; TRBD1 matches 7 bases. Germline-derived CDR1 and CDR2 are SGHNT and YYREEE (reference sequence). There are 14 residues in the CDR3. V lost 3 bases to trimming and J lost 5 bases; unmatched junction nucleotides: 7.

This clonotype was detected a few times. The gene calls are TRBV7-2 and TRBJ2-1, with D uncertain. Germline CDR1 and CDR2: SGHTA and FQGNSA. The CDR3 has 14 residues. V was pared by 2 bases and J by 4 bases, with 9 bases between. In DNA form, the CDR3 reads TGTGCCAGCAGCTTAATCGTGGGATACAATGAGCAGTTCTTC. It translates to CASSLIVGYNEQFF.

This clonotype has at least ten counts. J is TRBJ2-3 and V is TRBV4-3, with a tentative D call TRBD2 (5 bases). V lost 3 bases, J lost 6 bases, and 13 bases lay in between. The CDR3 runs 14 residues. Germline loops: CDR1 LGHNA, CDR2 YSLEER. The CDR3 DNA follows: TGCGCCAGCAGCCAGCCCGGGTCGGGGGATACGCAGTATTTT. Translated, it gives CASSQPGSGDTQYF.

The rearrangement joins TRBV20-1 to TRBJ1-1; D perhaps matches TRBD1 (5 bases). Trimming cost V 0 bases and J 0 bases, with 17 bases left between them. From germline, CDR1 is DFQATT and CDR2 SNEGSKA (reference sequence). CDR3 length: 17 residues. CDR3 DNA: TGCAGTGCTAGAGATCTAGGGGCGACCTTATTGAACACTGAAGCTTTCTTT. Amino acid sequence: CSARDLGATLLNTEAFF.

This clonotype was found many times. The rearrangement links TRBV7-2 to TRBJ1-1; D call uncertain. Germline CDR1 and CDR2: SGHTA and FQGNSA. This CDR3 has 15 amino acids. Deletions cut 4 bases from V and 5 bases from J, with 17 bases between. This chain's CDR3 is CASSSSGLGQTEAFF. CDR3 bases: TGTGCCAGCAGCTCCAGTGGTTTAGGGCAAACTGAAGCTTTCTTT.

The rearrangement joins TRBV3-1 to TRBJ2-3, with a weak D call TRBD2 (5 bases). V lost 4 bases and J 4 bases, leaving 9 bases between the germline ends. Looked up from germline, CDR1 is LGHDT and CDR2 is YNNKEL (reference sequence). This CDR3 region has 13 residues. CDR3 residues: CASSPTGADTQYF. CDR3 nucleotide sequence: TGTGCCAGCAGCCCTACCGGGGCAGATACGCAGTATTTT.

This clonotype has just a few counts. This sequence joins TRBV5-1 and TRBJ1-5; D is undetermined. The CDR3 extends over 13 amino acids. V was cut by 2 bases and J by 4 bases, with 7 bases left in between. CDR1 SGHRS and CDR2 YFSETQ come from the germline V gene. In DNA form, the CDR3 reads TGCGCCAGCAGCTTCGATGGTAATCAGCCCCAGCATTTT. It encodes CASSFDGNQPQHF.